The rows below give T cell receptor beta chains drawn from one sample of a study of shared clonotypes between healthy human individuals. The table came from immunoSEQ multiplex PCR; TCRdb's copy has only in-frame clones and leaves some out. The sample lists roughly 2.1 million clones, roughly 91% occurring once. The specimen was naive CD8+ T cells from PBMCs. These receptor sequences come from a man younger than 35 in good health. Some clones in this sample may be carry-over from other donors' samples. The CDR3 runs from the conserved cysteine through the conserved F or W. Fields, in order: clone size, V gene, J gene, D gene, CDR3 DNA, CDR3 protein. The D gene is left open where the match is weak. Size is stated for part of the rows, as once, few or many counts, or as a class when the clone is expanded.

NA,TRBV11-2,TRBJ2-1,NA,TGTGCCAGCAGCTTAGGGCCAGTCGCGGGTAGCTCCTACAATGAGCAGTTCTTC,CASSLGPVAGSSYNEQFF
NA,TRBV12-5,TRBJ2-7,NA,TGTGCTAGCTCAGGGGCACTGACGGGTGAGCAGTACTTC,CASSGALTGEQYF
once,TRBV29-1,TRBJ2-6,NA,TGCAGCGTTGAAAAGGGCGCTGGGGCCAACGTCCTGACTTTC,CSVEKGAGANVLTF
NA,TRBV5-5,TRBJ1-1,TRBD1,TGTGCCAGCAGCATTCTCCCCCCGGGACAGGGGGTTACTGAAGCTTTCTTT,CASSILPPGQGVTEAFF
NA,TRBV11-2,TRBJ2-1,TRBD2,TGTGCCAGCAGCTTGTCGCTAGCGGGAGTCAATGAGCAGTTCTTC,CASSLSLAGVNEQFF
NA,TRBV5-1,TRBJ2-1,TRBD2,TGCGCCAGCCTACCCCTAGCGGGGAGCTCCTACAATGAGCAGTTCTTC,CASLPLAGSSYNEQFF
NA,TRBV6-1,TRBJ2-3,NA,TGTGCCAGCAGTGAATTTTCCCGTCGGACAGTCACAGATACGCAGTATTTT,CASSEFSRRTVTDTQYF
NA,TRBV19,TRBJ2-3,NA,TGTGCCAGCAGGGGAAATACGCAGTATTTT,CASRGNTQYF
NA,TRBV7-9,TRBJ2-7,NA,TGTGCCAGCAGCTGGACCTACGAGCAGTACTTC,CASSWTYEQYF
NA,TRBV14,TRBJ2-1,NA,TGTGCCAGCAGCCAAGTAGGAGGGGATGAGCAGTTCTTC,CASSQVGGDEQFF
NA,TRBV29-1,TRBJ2-2,NA,TGCAGCGTTGATCAAACAGGGATTCCCGGGGAGCTGTTTTTT,CSVDQTGIPGELFF
NA,TRBV19,TRBJ2-2,NA,TGTGCCAGTAGTATTTATGGGTTGGGCACCGGGGAGCTGTTTTTT,CASSIYGLGTGELFF
once,TRBV2,TRBJ2-7,NA,TGTGCCAGCAGGCCGGATACCTCCTACGAGCAGTACTTC,CASRPDTSYEQYF
NA,TRBV7-9,TRBJ1-2,NA,TGTGCCAGCAGCTTAGCGCATCCGGGAGGGAATGGCTACACCTTC,CASSLAHPGGNGYTF
NA,TRBV9,TRBJ2-6,TRBD1,TGTGCCAGCAGCGTACGAAAGACAGGGGGTTATAACAAAGGGGCCAACGTCCTGACTTTC,CASSVRKTGGYNKGANVLTF
NA,TRBV7-6,TRBJ2-7,NA,TGTGCCAGCAGCTCCCTTAGTTGGGGGAAGGCCTCCTACGAGCAGTACTTC,CASSSLSWGKASYEQYF
NA,TRBV4-1,TRBJ1-5,NA,TGCGCCAGCAGCCAAAATCAGGGGCGGAATCAGCCCCAGCATTTT,CASSQNQGRNQPQHF
NA,TRBV27,TRBJ2-7,NA,TGTGCCAGCAGTTTATCGGGCAGCGAGGACTACGAGCAGTACTTC,CASSLSGSEDYEQYF
NA,TRBV5-8,TRBJ2-7,NA,TGTGCCAGCAGCTTGGCGTTGTCCTACGAGCAGTACTTC,CASSLALSYEQYF
once,TRBV27,TRBJ2-2,NA,TGTGCCAGCAGCATAGGGTCCGGGGAGCTGTTTTTT,CASSIGSGELFF
NA,TRBV7-3,TRBJ2-7,NA,TGTGCCAGCAGCCTGGGCGGGGGCCCCTACGAGCAGTACTTC,CASSLGGGPYEQYF
NA,TRBV27,TRBJ2-5,NA,TGTGCCAGCAGTCCGTCCGGAGAGACCCAGTACTTC,CASSPSGETQYF
NA,TRBV9,TRBJ2-7,NA,TGTGCCAGCAGCGTAATGGGAGGTTACGAGCAGTACTTC,CASSVMGGYEQYF
NA,TRBV5-4,TRBJ2-1,NA,TGTGCCAGCAGCCCGGAGCCTGACTCCTACAATGAGCAGTTCTTC,CASSPEPDSYNEQFF
NA,TRBV5-1,TRBJ1-1,TRBD1,TGCGCCAGCACACAGGGGACTGAAGCTTTCTTT,CASTQGTEAFF
few,TRBV27,TRBJ2-7,TRBD1,TGTGCCAGCAGTCCGGGACAGGGCCCCTACGAGCAGTACTTC,CASSPGQGPYEQYF
NA,TRBV7-3,TRBJ2-3,NA,TGTGCCAGCAGCAGAGACCGGGACGGTACAGATACGCAGTATTTT,CASSRDRDGTDTQYF
once,TRBV4-3,TRBJ1-2,TRBD1,TGCGCCAGCAGCCAAGGGACAGGGTGGAACTATGGCTACACCTTC,CASSQGTGWNYGYTF
NA,TRBV5-6,TRBJ1-2,NA,TGTGCCAGCAGCTTGGAAACCCACCCGGTCCACTATGGCTACACCTTC,CASSLETHPVHYGYTF
NA,TRBV7-3,TRBJ2-3,TRBD2,TGTGCCAGCAGCCTACCCTCGCGACTAGCAGAGAGGAACACAGATACGCAGTATTTT,CASSLPSRLAERNTDTQYF
NA,TRBV12-5,TRBJ2-1,NA,TGTGCTAGTGCCCCCCTCGATAGATTAGGGGCGCAGTTCTTC,CASAPLDRLGAQFF
NA,TRBV28,TRBJ2-7,TRBD1,TGTGCCAGCAGTTCATGGGACAGTAGTTCCTACGAGCAGTACTTC,CASSSWDSSSYEQYF
NA,TRBV9,TRBJ2-3,NA,TGTGCCAGCAGCGTAGGGGGAGCCCGCACAGATACGCAGTATTTT,CASSVGGARTDTQYF
NA,TRBV15,TRBJ1-2,TRBD1,TGTGCCACCAGCAGAGCAGGGGGTGGTGGCTACACCTTC,CATSRAGGGGYTF
NA,TRBV6-6,TRBJ1-1,NA,TGTGCCAGCAGTTACTCCCTGCCCATGAACACTGAAGCTTTCTTT,CASSYSLPMNTEAFF
NA,TRBV19,TRBJ1-3,NA,TGTGCCAGTAGCATCACCCTGTACGGAAACACCATATATTTT,CASSITLYGNTIYF
NA,TRBV5-4,TRBJ1-1,NA,TGTGCCAGCAGCTTGGGGGGGAACGCTGAAGCTTTCTTT,CASSLGGNAEAFF
NA,TRBV27,TRBJ2-2,TRBD2,TGTGCCAGCAGTTTATGGGCTAGCGGTTCGGGGACCGGGGAGCTGTTTTTT,CASSLWASGSGTGELFF
NA,TRBV4-1,TRBJ1-4,NA,TGCGCCAGCAGCCCCCGCGGACACCCAGCAACTAATGAAAAACTGTTTTTT,CASSPRGHPATNEKLFF
once,TRBV7-9,TRBJ1-4,TRBD1,TGTGCCAGCAGCCGCACAGGGGGCGCGGCCCATGAAAAACTGTTTTTT,CASSRTGGAAHEKLFF
NA,TRBV7-9,TRBJ1-5,NA,TGTGCCAGCAGCCCGGGCGGGGGGGGCCAGCCCCAGCATTTT,CASSPGGGGQPQHF
once,TRBV7-3,TRBJ1-1,NA,TGTGCCAGCAGCTCCCCGGAGAGGGAGGAGAACACTGAAGCTTTCTTT,CASSSPEREENTEAFF
NA,TRBV27,TRBJ2-1,TRBD2,TGTGCCAGCAGACCGGGACTAGCGTTAATTTCCCCGGATGAGCAGTTCTTC,CASRPGLALISPDEQFF
NA,TRBV5-5,TRBJ2-6,NA,TGTGCCAGCAGCTTAAGGACCGCGTCGGGCTCTGGGGCCAACGTCCTGACTTTC,CASSLRTASGSGANVLTF
NA,TRBV28,TRBJ1-1,NA,TGTGCCAGCAGTTTACTAGGACAGACCTTGAACACTGAAGCTTTCTTT,CASSLLGQTLNTEAFF
few,TRBV29-1,TRBJ1-4,TRBD1,TGCAGCGTTGTGAAAGGACAGGGAATTGCAACTAATGAAAAACTGTTTTTT,CSVVKGQGIATNEKLFF
NA,TRBV6-1,TRBJ2-2,TRBD1,TGTGCCAGCAGTGGACAGGGCGATGGGACCGGGGAGCTGTTTTTT,CASSGQGDGTGELFF
NA,TRBV4-1,TRBJ2-7,TRBD2,TGCGCCAGCAGCCACCGACTAGCGGGTAACTACGAGCAGTACTTC,CASSHRLAGNYEQYF
NA,TRBV9,TRBJ2-5,TRBD1,TGTGCCAGCAGCGGCGGACAGGTTCGAGAGACCCAGTACTTC,CASSGGQVRETQYF
NA,TRBV27,TRBJ1-4,NA,TGTGCCAGCAGTATACAGAGAACAACTAATGAAAAACTGTTTTTT,CASSIQRTTNEKLFF
NA,TRBV5-1,TRBJ2-7,TRBD1,TGCGCCAGCAGCTTGGAGTGGACAGGGCCCAACGAGCAGTACTTC,CASSLEWTGPNEQYF
NA,TRBV13,TRBJ1-5,TRBD1,TGTGCCAGCAGCTTAGGGGGACAGGGGGTCAATCAGCCCCAGCATTTT,CASSLGGQGVNQPQHF
few,TRBV27,TRBJ1-1,NA,TGTGCCAGCAGCCTTCACTCTCACGCTGAAGCTTTCTTT,CASSLHSHAEAFF